The entry below gives a single TCR beta chain sequence along with its context. The data are from a study of OX40 agonist ivuxolimab in advanced cancers. Generated by immunoSEQ multiplex PCR, the TCRdb table keeps only in-frame clones and is missing some. Altogether tens of thousands of clones are present, approximately 90% being singletons, with the ten largest covering approximately 0.28%. The source material was CD4+ or CD8+ T cells sorted from blood, sampled in a trial of the OX40 agonist ivuxolimab. The sequence was collected from an adult with an advanced solid tumor such as melanoma, head and neck, liver or kidney cancer.

CDR3 amino acids: CASSPQVGYTF. DNA of the CDR3: TGTGCCAGCAGCCCCCAGGTTGGCTACACCTTC. The chain carries TRBV11-2 and TRBJ1-2; D uncertain. The CDR3 covers 11 residues. CDR1 and CDR2 (germline): SGHAT, FQNNGV. The V end was cut by 5 bases, the J end by 7 bases, with 8 bases between.